The subject of this entry is one T cell receptor (beta chain). Its antigen is not identified. Per the germline V gene, CDR1 is SGHDT and CDR2 is YYEEEE. Deletions cut 0 bases from V and 0 bases from J, with 11 bases between. The CDR3 is made up of 16 amino acids. Healthy Caucasian individuals from Russia aged about 6 to 100 served as donors. A second about 6 to 11 cycle PCR used barcoded and J-beta primers. TCRdb re-called the 5' RACE reads through MiXCR, storing one row per CDR3 protein. The table shows over a million distinct CDR3 sequences, with 20% to 25% occurring only once. The data were obtained in a study of blood T cells in healthy people across ages. Broader study findings: The donors' CMV status was not determined, possibly confounding changes in expanded clonotypes.

This same sample was also part of a study on T cells of mothers and their children.

The material sequenced was blood. The V call is TRBV5-6, the J call TRBJ2-3; D not certain. The source of this sequence is a girl aged 2 to 10 in good health. CDR3 loop: CASSLETLISTDTQYF. The CDR3 coding sequence is TGTGCCAGCAGCTTGGAGACTCTAATTAGCACAGATACGCAGTATTTT.